These 15 T cell receptor beta chains originate from one sample sequenced in a study of Graves' ophthalmopathy and Graves' hyperthyroidism. Amplification of the TCR beta CDR3 regions used RNA transcripts (as template). First-round RT-PCR with HTBI primers preceded a second-round multiplex PCR. Using its own MiXCR run on the multiplex PCR reads, TCRdb lists one record per CDR3 protein. The data hold 680,000 or so distinct CDR3 sequences, with around a fifth observed a single time. The sequencing sample was made of peripheral blood. These receptors all come from a woman under 30 with stable Graves' hyperthyroidism. Some clones in this sample may be carry-over from other donors' samples.

V gene TRBV6-1 combines with J gene TRBJ2-5; D not resolved. V dropped 7 bases and J dropped 6 bases, with 12 bases sitting between them. CDR3 length: 12 residues. Germline lookup yields CDR1 MNHNS and CDR2 SASEGT. The CDR3 spells CASTTDSQTQYF. The DNA for the CDR3 is TGTGCCAGCACCACCGACTCCCAGACCCAGTACTTC.

This clonotype was counted at least ten times. This rearrangement joins TRBV6-5 to TRBJ2-6; weak D call: TRBD2 (5 bases). Trimming removed 5 bases from V and 0 bases from J, with 14 bases in between. This CDR3 has 17 amino acids. CDR1 is MNHEY and CDR2 is SVGAGI in the germline V gene. CDR3 loop: CASSRIGLDSGANVLTF. In DNA, the CDR3 is TGTGCCAGCAGTCGCATCGGACTGGACTCTGGGGCCAACGTCCTGACTTTC.

The rearrangement joins TRBV27 to TRBJ2-5; the D is unclear. The V and J ends lost 7 bases and 0 bases respectively, with 12 bases between them. This CDR3 is built from 14 residues. Germline V lookup: CDR1 MNHEY, CDR2 SMNVEV (reference sequence). The CDR3 is CASKPRAYQETQYF. CDR3 coding DNA: TGTGCCAGCAAACCCCGAGCCTACCAAGAGACCCAGTACTTC.

This clonotype occurred many times. V usage is TRBV20-1 and J usage is TRBJ1-2; D unclear. Trimming shortened V by 3 bases and J by 3 bases, and 11 bases separated the two germline ends. The CDR3 extends over 13 amino acids. Germline V gene lookup returns CDR1 DFQATT and CDR2 SNEGSKA (reference sequence). The CDR3 nucleotides are TGCAGTGCTAGGGCCCTAGGGTACTATGGCTACACCTTC. Protein sequence: CSARALGYYGYTF.

The count of this clonotype is one. Just one base apart from a much larger clone, this may be a read error. The V and J genes are TRBV11-3 and TRBJ1-1, with TRBD1 as a possible D gene (5 bases). The CDR3 extends over 14 amino acids. CDR1 and CDR2 from the germline V gene are SGHNT and YENEEA. The CDR3 DNA follows: TGTGCCAGCAGCTCCCCCGGGGGAGGAATTGAAGCTTGCTTT. Protein: CASSSPGGGIEACF. Together with reference TRBV11-3 and TRBJ1-1, the CDR3 gives the full variable domain: EAGVVQSPRYKIIEKKQPVAFWCNPISGHNTLYWYLQNLGQGPELLIRYENEEAVDDSQLPKDRFSAERLKGVDSTLKIQPAELGDSAVYLCASSSPGGGIEACFGQGTRLTVV.

This clonotype was picked up many times. V is TRBV28 and J is TRBJ1-1; no firm D call. Germline V gives CDR1 MDHEN, CDR2 SYDVKM. Trimming took off 1 base at V and 5 bases at J, with 11 bases between the two ends. This CDR3 spans 14 amino acids. The CDR3 nucleotides are TGTGCCAGCAGTTTATCCAGTTCGGGGACTGAAGCTTTCTTT. Translated, it gives CASSLSSSGTEAFF. The variable domain in full, with the rest retrieved from reference TRBV28 and TRBJ1-1, is DVKVTQSSRYLVKRTGEKVFLECVQDMDHENMFWYRQDPGLGLRLIYFSYDVKMKEKGDIPEGYSVSREKKERFSLILESASTNQTSMYLCASSLSSSGTEAFFGQGTRLTVV.

This clonotype was counted many times. V and J are TRBV2 and TRBJ1-2; TRBD1 is a possible D gene (5 bases). Germline V CDR1 and CDR2: SNHLY, FYNNEI. V lost 4 bases to trimming and J lost 8 bases, with 14 bases between them. This CDR3 contains 13 residues. CDR3 loop: CASSVVQDHGYTF. The CDR3 DNA follows: TGTGCCAGCAGTGTCGTACAGGACCACGGCTACACCTTC. Variable domain in full (rest from reference TRBV2 and TRBJ1-2): EPEVTQTPSHQVTQMGQEVILRCVPISNHLYFYWYRQILGQKVEFLVSFYNNEISEKSEIFDDQFSVERPDGSNFTLKIRSTKLEDSAMYFCASSVVQDHGYTFGSGTRLTVV.

The table lists this clonotype with many counts. The chain has TRBV7-2 and TRBJ1-1; D may be TRBD1 (5 bases). This CDR3 is 15 amino acids long. Germline CDR1 is SGHTA and CDR2 is FQGNSA. Trimming removed 1 base at V and 1 base at J, with 10 bases between. The CDR3 DNA reads as TGTGCCAGCAGCTTAGGCCCGGGGGAGAACACTGAAGCTTTCTTT. This gives the protein CASSLGPGENTEAFF. Full variable domain (outside the CDR3, taken from reference TRBV7-2 and TRBJ1-1): GAGVSQSPSNKVTEKGKDVELRCDPISGHTALYWYRQSLGQGLEFLIYFQGNSAPDKSGLPSDRFSAERTGGSVSTLTIQRTQQEDSAVYLCASSLGPGENTEAFFGQGTRLTVV.

This clonotype was recorded at least ten times. The chain joins TRBV28 to TRBJ2-6, with D perhaps TRBD1 (6 bases). Per germline, CDR1 MDHEN and CDR2 SYDVKM. V lost 6 bases to trimming and J lost 0 bases, with 15 bases between them. This CDR3 is built from 17 residues. This CDR3 is CASRPGQTISGANVLTF. The CDR3 coding sequence is TGTGCCAGCAGACCGGGACAAACGATCTCTGGGGCCAACGTCCTGACTTTC.

This clonotype was seen at least ten times. The rearrangement joins TRBV9 to TRBJ1-1, with TRBD1 matching 7 bases. The CDR3 runs 15 residues. V was pared by 0 bases and J by 0 bases, with 2 bases of the junction left unmatched. Germline lookup yields CDR1 SGDLS and CDR2 YYNGEE. The CDR3 DNA follows: TGTGCCAGCAGCGTAGCAGGGGGTGTGAACACTGAAGCTTTCTTT. The encoded protein is CASSVAGGVNTEAFF. Looking up the rest from reference TRBV9 and TRBJ1-1 gives the full variable domain: DSGVTQTPKHLITATGQRVTLRCSPRSGDLSVYWYQQSLDQGLQFLIQYYNGEERAKGNILERFSAQQFPDLHSELNLSSLELGDSALYFCASSVAGGVNTEAFFGQGTRLTVV.

This clonotype has at least ten counts. This chain connects TRBV12-3 or TRBV12-4 to TRBJ1-2; 9 bases are shared with TRBD1. The CDR3 consists of 16 residues. The ends lost 3 bases at V and 4 bases at J; junction bases unmatched: 9. The CDR3 coding sequence is TGTGCCAGCAGTTTCACCCGGACAGGGGATGGCTATGGCTACACCTTC. Protein sequence: CASSFTRTGDGYGYTF.

This clonotype showed up just a few times. The chain employs TRBV12-3 or TRBV12-4 and TRBJ1-5; TRBD1 matches 7 bases. The junction had 14 bases not matched to a gene; V was cut back by 8 bases and J by 7 bases. The CDR3 has 15 residues. The CDR3 nucleotides read TGTGCCAGCTCCTTACAGGGGCCTGAGGGGCAGCCCCAGCATTTT. This gives the protein CASSLQGPEGQPQHF.

The chain employs TRBV28 and TRBJ2-5; D perhaps matches TRBD1 (5 bases). The ends were cut back, 6 bases at V and 2 bases at J, with 13 bases in the middle. Per the germline V gene, CDR1 is MDHEN and CDR2 is SYDVKM. The CDR3 totals 14 residues. In DNA form, the CDR3 reads TGTGCCAGCAGCCGTCGACAGACACAAGAGACCCAGTACTTC. This encodes CASSRRQTQETQYF.

This clonotype was seen repeatedly, ten times or more. The DNA for the CDR3 is TGTGCCTGGAGTGTCCAGGGGGGAGGCGATGGCTACACCTTC. Translating gives CAWSVQGGGDGYTF. The chain couples TRBV30 to TRBJ1-2; 7 bases are shared with TRBD1. CDR1 is GTSNPN, CDR2 SVGIG, per germline (reference sequence). Trimming removed 0 bases from V and 6 bases from J; junction bases left unmatched: 7. The CDR3 runs 14 residues.

This clonotype was observed at least ten times. V gene TRBV12-5 combines with J gene TRBJ1-1; D gene ambiguous. Germline assignment: CDR1 LGHNT and CDR2 FRNRAP. V was trimmed by 1 base and J by 2 bases, leaving 5 bases between them. The length of the CDR3 is 13 residues. The CDR3 sequence is CASGLGHNTEAFF. CDR3 coding DNA: TGTGCTAGTGGTTTGGGACATAACACTGAAGCTTTCTTT.